This T cell receptor beta chain was retrieved from a study of cytomegalovirus exposure and HLA in healthy donors. Study-level points and caveats: In presence/absence analyses, roughly uniform sequencing depth across donors was assumed. The likely explanation for a cluster of highly shared sequence variants was sequencing artifact. Reports state that TCR beta sequences accurately predicted most subjects' HLA-A and HLA-B alleles. Common viral pathogens seemed to be connected with several of the most significant clusters, according to a later analysis.

This clone has only one observation. Its antigen is undetermined. Other nucleotide sequences from this sample produce the same CDR3. PCR employed 60 Vbeta and 13 Jbeta primers. Libraries were prepared by immunoSEQ multiplex PCR; TCRdb keeps only in-frame clonotypes and omits some of them. The profile shows 150,000 to 200,000 clones, 80% to 85% of them singletons. V gave up 3 bases and J gave up 9 bases, with 21 bases separating them. The CDR3 is 16 amino acids. The germline V gene encodes CDR1 ENHRY and CDR2 SYGVKD. The receptor's source is a woman aged 18-29 years in good health and CMV-seropositive. What was sequenced was PBMCs. V usage is TRBV10-3 and J usage is TRBJ2-1; tentative D call: TRBD2 (6 bases). The CDR3 region has the DNA TGTGCCATCAGTGACAGAGCGGGCAAGAATGGGGGTGAGCAGTTCTTC. Its protein is CAISDRAGKNGGEQFF.